The subject of this entry is one TCR beta chain. Its antigen is unknown. The length of the CDR3 is 16 residues. V lost 3 bases and J lost 0; bases outside the gene matches: 4. Germline-derived CDR1 and CDR2 are KGHDR and SFDVKD. The data originate from a study of T-cell reconstitution after alpha-beta-depleted transplantation in children. Study-wide results and limits: Some patients' high day-60 TCRbeta diversity was traced to surviving recipient T cells and thymic progenitors. T-cell numbers and diversity, one year after transplant, stemmed largely from T cells that were newly produced. About two months after transplant, alpha-beta T cells reportedly came from several hundred expanded graft clones.

Researchers prepared the TCRbeta library using unique molecular identifiers, the study reports. MiXCR was run by TCRdb on the PCR reads, yielding one entry per CDR3 protein. This sample has about 980,000 distinct CDR3 sequences, with roughly 31% found just once. This sequence was found in a boy less than two years old who had a stem cell transplant for SCID, so the T cells may come from the graft donor. Material: PBMCs, mostly from graft donor cells, obtained 360 days after TCRalphabeta/CD19-depleted stem cell transplant. V usage is TRBV24-1 and J usage is TRBJ1-5; TRBD1 aligns across 7 bases. CDR3 nucleotide sequence: TGTGCCACCAGTGATCGGACAGGCCTTAGCAATCAGCCCCAGCATTTT. Protein sequence: CATSDRTGLSNQPQHF.